These T cell receptor beta chains were read from a single sample in a study of blood T cell repertoires in COVID-19. Generated by immunoSEQ multiplex PCR, the TCRdb table keeps only in-frame clones and is missing some. Among approximately 170,000 clones listed, roughly 85% were seen once. Sequencing was performed on PBMCs or T cells enriched from blood (not recorded which). These receptors were taken from a woman aged 18-30 years who had recovered from COVID-19. Each CDR3 is given with its conserved first and last residue. The D gene is left open where the match is weak. Clone sizes are given selectively: once, few, many, or a class where the clone is expanded.

clone_size	d_call	v_call	j_call	cdr3_nt	cdr3_aa
.	TRBD2	TRBV29-1	TRBJ2-7	TGCAGCGTTGAGACTAGCGGGGCCTCCTACGAGCAGTACTTC	CSVETSGASYEQYF
.	.	TRBV19	TRBJ2-3	TGTGCCAGTAGTTCGCCGGGCACAGATACGCAGTATTTT	CASSSPGTDTQYF
.	.	TRBV5-1	TRBJ1-6	TGCGCCAGCAGCTTGGGCGGGGGCGCAAATTCACCCCTCCACTTT	CASSLGGGANSPLHF
.	.	TRBV29-1	TRBJ1-1	TGCAGCGTTCGGGGGGCGAATGAAGCTTTCTTT	CSVRGANEAFF
.	TRBD2	TRBV29-1	TRBJ2-7	TGCAGCGTTGAGACCGGACTAGCGATCCACGAGCAGTACTTC	CSVETGLAIHEQYF
.	.	TRBV3-1/TRBV3-2	TRBJ2-7	TGTGCCAGCAGCCCTCCTTACCCGAGGGAGCAGTACTTC	CASSPPYPREQYF
.	.	TRBV28	TRBJ1-1	TGTGCCAGCAGCATTTCAGGAAGGTACACTGAAGCTTTCTTT	CASSISGRYTEAFF
.	.	TRBV7-2	TRBJ2-7	TGTGCCAGCAGCTCAAAACCCGGGACAAACTACGAGCAGTACTTC	CASSSKPGTNYEQYF
once	TRBD2	TRBV27	TRBJ2-7	TGTGCCAGCAGTAGACGAGCGGGAGGGTCGGGCGAGCAGTACTTC	CASSRRAGGSGEQYF
.	TRBD1	TRBV5-8	TRBJ1-2	TGTGCCAGCAGCTTGCAACAGGGGAATGGCTACACCTTC	CASSLQQGNGYTF
.	.	TRBV28	TRBJ2-5	TGTGCCAGCAGTCTCGCAGGGGCGCAAGAGACCCAGTACTTC	CASSLAGAQETQYF
.	.	TRBV30	TRBJ1-1	TGTGCCTGGAGTGTAAACAGGCTGAACACTGAAGCTTTCTTT	CAWSVNRLNTEAFF
.	TRBD2	TRBV2	TRBJ2-1	TGTGCCAGCAGTCCTCCTGGCGGGGGGCGCGGGGTCTTC	CASSPPGGGRGVF
.	TRBD1	TRBV4-3	TRBJ2-2	TGCGCCAGCAGCCAATTCGGACAGGGACATACCGGGGAGCTGTTTTTT	CASSQFGQGHTGELFF
.	.	TRBV27	TRBJ1-6	TGTGCCAGCAGTAAACAGATCTATAATTCACCCCTCCACTTT	CASSKQIYNSPLHF
once	.	TRBV7-2	TRBJ1-2	TGTGCCAGCAGCTTAGTCCGCGAAGGGACACTATTCTATGGCTACACCTTC	CASSLVREGTLFYGYTF
.	.	TRBV13	TRBJ2-7	TGTGCCAGCAGCGCCACGGCCCGGACTACCACCTCCGACTACGAGCAGTACTTC	CASSATARTTTSDYEQYF
.	TRBD2	TRBV4-2	TRBJ2-3	TGTGCCAGCAGCCAAGTCGGACTAGCGGGTACTAGCACAGATACGCAGTATTTT	CASSQVGLAGTSTDTQYF
.	TRBD2	TRBV5-4	TRBJ2-1	TGTGCCAGCAGCTTGGGGGGGGGACTAGCGTATCATGAGCAGTTCTTC	CASSLGGGLAYHEQFF
.	.	TRBV10-3	TRBJ2-1	TGTGCCATCAGTGAGTCTGGGGGGAACAATGAGCAGTTCTTC	CAISESGGNNEQFF
.	TRBD2	TRBV6-1	TRBJ2-7	TGTGCCAGCAGTGAAGCTGGGACTAGCTACGAGCAGTACTTC	CASSEAGTSYEQYF
once	.	TRBV10-3	TRBJ1-1	TGTGCCATCAGCAGGGAAGGTGTCACTGAAGCTTTCTTT	CAISREGVTEAFF
.	TRBD1	TRBV30	TRBJ1-1	TGTGCCTTCATCCCGCCGGGACAGGGAGGATCGATGACGGGGACTGAAGCTTTCTTT	CAFIPPGQGGSMTGTEAFF
.	.	TRBV20-1	TRBJ1-1	TGCAGTGCTAGTAAGGTCCGGGATGAAGCTTTCTTT	CSASKVRDEAFF
.	TRBD2	TRBV5-1	TRBJ2-5	TGCGCCAGCAGCGCGGGACTAGCGGGGGTCGAGACCCAGTACTTC	CASSAGLAGVETQYF
.	.	TRBV27	TRBJ2-1	TGTGCCAGCACCCTCCTTGGGGCAGGGGTTCCTGAGCAGTTCTTC	CASTLLGAGVPEQFF
.	.	TRBV30	TRBJ1-3	TGTGCCTGGAGTGTCAGTCGCACCATATATTTT	CAWSVSRTIYF
.	.	TRBV6-5	TRBJ2-7	TGTGCCAGCAGTTACGGCCAGATCAAGTCCTACGAGCAGTACTTC	CASSYGQIKSYEQYF
.	TRBD1	TRBV28	TRBJ1-2	TGTGCCAGCAGTTTACCTGGGACAGGGAGAAACTATGGCTACACCTTC	CASSLPGTGRNYGYTF
.	.	TRBV3-1/TRBV3-2	TRBJ2-7	TGTGCCAGCAGCCAAGGTCTCTACGAGCAGTACTTC	CASSQGLYEQYF
.	.	TRBV4-1	TRBJ1-3	TGCGCCAGCAGCCAAGATATTATGGGGGGTGGTGGAAACACCATATATTTT	CASSQDIMGGGGNTIYF
.	TRBD1	TRBV7-9	TRBJ2-3	TGTGCCAGCAGCTTAGTTCTATCAGGACAGGGGCTGCATACGCAGTATTTT	CASSLVLSGQGLHTQYF
.	.	TRBV10-3	TRBJ1-2	TGTGCCATCAGTGAGTCTGCAGGGGACTATGGCTACACCTTC	CAISESAGDYGYTF
.	TRBD2	TRBV27	TRBJ2-5	TGTGCCAGCAGTTCAGCGGGAGTGGTGGGAGAGACCCAGTACTTC	CASSSAGVVGETQYF
.	.	TRBV11-2	TRBJ1-6	TGTGCCAGCAGCTTAGGGCCTTCACCCCTCCACTTT	CASSLGPSPLHF
.	.	TRBV6-5	TRBJ1-1	TGTGCCAGCAGTTACGGGGGGTCCGCTGAAGCTTTCTTT	CASSYGGSAEAFF
.	.	TRBV30	TRBJ1-5	TGTGCCTGGAGTTTCTCCGCGGGGCAGCCCCAGCATTTT	CAWSFSAGQPQHF
once	TRBD1	TRBV5-4	TRBJ1-2	TGTGCCAGCAGCTTGGGGCAGGACATCCTCGGTCAGGGGGACACCTTC	CASSLGQDILGQGDTF
.	.	TRBV2	TRBJ1-5	TGTGCCACTACAGGGAATAGCAATCAGCCCCAGCATTTT	CATTGNSNQPQHF
once	.	TRBV7-9	TRBJ1-1	TGTGCCAGCAGCTTTTTTCTAGGGGGAACTGAAGCTTTCTTT	CASSFFLGGTEAFF
.	TRBD1	TRBV7-2	TRBJ1-3	TGTGCCAGCAGCATACAGACAGGGGGGGGAAACACCATATATTTT	CASSIQTGGGNTIYF